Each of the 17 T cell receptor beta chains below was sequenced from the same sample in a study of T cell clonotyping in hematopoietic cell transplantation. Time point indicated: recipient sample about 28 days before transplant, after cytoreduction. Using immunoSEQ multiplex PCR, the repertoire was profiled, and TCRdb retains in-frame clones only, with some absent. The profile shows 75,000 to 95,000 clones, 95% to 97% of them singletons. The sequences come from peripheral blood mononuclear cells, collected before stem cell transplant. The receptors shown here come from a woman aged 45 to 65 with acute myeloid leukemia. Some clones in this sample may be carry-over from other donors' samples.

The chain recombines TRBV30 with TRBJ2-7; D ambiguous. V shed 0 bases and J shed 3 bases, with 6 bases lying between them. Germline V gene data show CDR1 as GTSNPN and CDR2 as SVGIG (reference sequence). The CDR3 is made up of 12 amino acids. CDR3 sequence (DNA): TGTGCCTGGAGTGTCCTGATCTACGAGCAGTACTTC. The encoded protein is CAWSVLIYEQYF.

CDR3 bases: TGTGCCAGCAGTTTGGGGCGGGAGAGGAACGAGCAGTACTTC. This translates into CASSLGRERNEQYF. This rearrangement joins TRBV28 to TRBJ2-7; the match to TRBD2 covers 7 bases. The CDR3 loop spans 14 amino acids. J was trimmed by 5 bases and V by 3 bases; bases with no gene match: 7. Germline CDR1 reads MDHEN; CDR2 reads SYDVKM. The full variable domain, its missing parts supplied by reference TRBV28 and TRBJ2-7, is DVKVTQSSRYLVKRTGEKVFLECVQDMDHENMFWYRQDPGLGLRLIYFSYDVKMKEKGDIPEGYSVSREKKERFSLILESASTNQTSMYLCASSLGRERNEQYFGPGTRLTVT.

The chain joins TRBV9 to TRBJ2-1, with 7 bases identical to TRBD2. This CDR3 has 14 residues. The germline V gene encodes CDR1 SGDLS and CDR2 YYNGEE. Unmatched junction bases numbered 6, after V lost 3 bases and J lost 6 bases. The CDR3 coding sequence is TGTGCCAGCAGCGCCTCCAGGACTAGCAATGAGCAGTTCTTC. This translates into CASSASRTSNEQFF.

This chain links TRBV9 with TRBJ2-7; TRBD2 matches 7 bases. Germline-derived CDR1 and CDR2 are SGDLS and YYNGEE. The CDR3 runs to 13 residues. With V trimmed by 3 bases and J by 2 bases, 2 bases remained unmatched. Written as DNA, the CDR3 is TGTGCCAGCAGCGCTAGCGGCACCTACGAGCAGTACTTC. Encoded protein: CASSASGTYEQYF.

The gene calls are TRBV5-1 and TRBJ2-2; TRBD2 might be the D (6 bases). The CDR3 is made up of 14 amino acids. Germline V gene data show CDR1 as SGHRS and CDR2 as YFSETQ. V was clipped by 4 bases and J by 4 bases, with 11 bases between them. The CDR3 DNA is TGCGCCAGCAGCCTACGGGGGACCACCGGGGAGCTGTTTTTT. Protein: CASSLRGTTGELFF.

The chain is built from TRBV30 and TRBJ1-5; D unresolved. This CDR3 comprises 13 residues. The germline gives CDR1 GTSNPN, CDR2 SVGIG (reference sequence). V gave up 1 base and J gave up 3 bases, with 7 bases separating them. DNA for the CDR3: TGTGCCTGGAGTGCGAAGCCCAATCAGCCCCAGCATTTT. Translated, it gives CAWSAKPNQPQHF.

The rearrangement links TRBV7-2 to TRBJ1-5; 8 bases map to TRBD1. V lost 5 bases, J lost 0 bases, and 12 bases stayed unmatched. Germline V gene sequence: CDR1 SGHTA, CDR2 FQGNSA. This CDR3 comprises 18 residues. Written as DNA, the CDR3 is TGTGCCAGCAGCCTCAGGACAGGGCCACTTTATAGCAATCAGCCCCAGCATTTT. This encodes CASSLRTGPLYSNQPQHF. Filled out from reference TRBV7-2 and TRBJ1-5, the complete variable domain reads GAGVSQSPSNKVTEKGKDVELRCDPISGHTALYWYRQSLGQGLEFLIYFQGNSAPDKSGLPSDRFSAERTGGSVSTLTIQRTQQEDSAVYLCASSLRTGPLYSNQPQHFGDGTRLSIL.

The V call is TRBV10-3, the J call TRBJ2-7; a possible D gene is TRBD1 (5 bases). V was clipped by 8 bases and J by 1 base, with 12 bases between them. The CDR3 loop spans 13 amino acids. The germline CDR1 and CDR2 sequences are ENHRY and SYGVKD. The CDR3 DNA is TGTGCCATCGGGGCGGCCCGTTCCTACGAGCAGTACTTC. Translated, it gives CAIGAARSYEQYF.

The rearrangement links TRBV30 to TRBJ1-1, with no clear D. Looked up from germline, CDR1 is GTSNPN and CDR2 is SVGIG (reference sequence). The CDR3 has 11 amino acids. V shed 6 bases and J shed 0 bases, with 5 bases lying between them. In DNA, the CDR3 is TGTGCCTGCTTGATGAACACTGAAGCTTTCTTT. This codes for CACLMNTEAFF.

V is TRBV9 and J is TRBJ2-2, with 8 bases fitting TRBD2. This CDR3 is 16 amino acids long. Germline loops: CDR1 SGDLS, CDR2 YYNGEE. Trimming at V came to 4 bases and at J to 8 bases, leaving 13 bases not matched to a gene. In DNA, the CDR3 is TGTGCCAGCAGCCCAGGACTAGCTCGAGCAGCGGGGGAGCTGTTTTTT. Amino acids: CASSPGLARAAGELFF. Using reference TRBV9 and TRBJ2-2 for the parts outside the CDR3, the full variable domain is DSGVTQTPKHLITATGQRVTLRCSPRSGDLSVYWYQQSLDQGLQFLIQYYNGEERAKGNILERFSAQQFPDLHSELNLSSLELGDSALYFCASSPGLARAAGELFFGEGSRLTVL.

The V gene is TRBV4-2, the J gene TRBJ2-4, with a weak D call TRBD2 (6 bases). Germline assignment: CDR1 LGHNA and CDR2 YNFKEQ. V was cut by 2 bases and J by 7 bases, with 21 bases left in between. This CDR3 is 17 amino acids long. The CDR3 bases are TGTGCCAGCAGCCAAATCTCCGGCGCCCAACGGGGGAACATTCAGTACTTC. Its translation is CASSQISGAQRGNIQYF.

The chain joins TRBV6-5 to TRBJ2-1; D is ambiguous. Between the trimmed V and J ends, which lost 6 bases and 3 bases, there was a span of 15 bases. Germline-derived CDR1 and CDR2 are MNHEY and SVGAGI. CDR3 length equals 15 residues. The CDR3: CASRMVQFNYNEQFF. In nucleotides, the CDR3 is TGTGCCAGCAGAATGGTCCAATTTAACTACAATGAGCAGTTCTTC.

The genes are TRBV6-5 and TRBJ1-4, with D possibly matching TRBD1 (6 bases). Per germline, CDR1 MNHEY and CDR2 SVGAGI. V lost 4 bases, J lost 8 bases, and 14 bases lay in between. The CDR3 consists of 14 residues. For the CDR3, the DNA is TGTGCCAGCAGTTTAAGACAGGTCGGGGAAAAACTGTTTTTT. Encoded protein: CASSLRQVGEKLFF.

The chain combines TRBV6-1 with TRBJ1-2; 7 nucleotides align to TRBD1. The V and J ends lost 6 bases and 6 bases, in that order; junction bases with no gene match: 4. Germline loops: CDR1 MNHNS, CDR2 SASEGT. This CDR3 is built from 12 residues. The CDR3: CASSQQGHGYTF. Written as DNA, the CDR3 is TGTGCCAGCAGCCAACAGGGGCATGGCTACACCTTC.

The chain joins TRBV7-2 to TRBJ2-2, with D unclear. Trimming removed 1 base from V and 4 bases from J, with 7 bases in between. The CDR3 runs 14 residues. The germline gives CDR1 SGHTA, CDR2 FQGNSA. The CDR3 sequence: CASSLGQTTGELFF. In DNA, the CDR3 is TGTGCCAGCAGCTTAGGGCAGACCACCGGGGAGCTGTTTTTT.

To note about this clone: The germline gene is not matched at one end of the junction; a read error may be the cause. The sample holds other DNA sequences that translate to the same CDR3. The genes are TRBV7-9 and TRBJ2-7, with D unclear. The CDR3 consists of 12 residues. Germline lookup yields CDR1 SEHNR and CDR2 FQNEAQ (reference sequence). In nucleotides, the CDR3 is TGTGCCAGCAGTTTAGTATCCTACGAGCAGTACTTC. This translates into CASSLVSYEQYF. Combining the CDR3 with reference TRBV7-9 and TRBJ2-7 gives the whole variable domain DTGVSQNPRHKITKRGQNVTFRCDPISEHNRLYWYRQTLGQGPEFLTYFQNEAQLEKSRLLSDRFSAERPKGSFSTLEIQRTEQGDSAMYLCASSLVSYEQYFGPGTRLTVT.

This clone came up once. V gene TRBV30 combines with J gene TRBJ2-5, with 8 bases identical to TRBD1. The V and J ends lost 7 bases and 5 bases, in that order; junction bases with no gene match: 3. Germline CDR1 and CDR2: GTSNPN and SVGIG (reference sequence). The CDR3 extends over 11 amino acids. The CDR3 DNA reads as TGTGCCTACAGGGGGTGGGAGACCCAGTACTTC. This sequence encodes CAYRGWETQYF.